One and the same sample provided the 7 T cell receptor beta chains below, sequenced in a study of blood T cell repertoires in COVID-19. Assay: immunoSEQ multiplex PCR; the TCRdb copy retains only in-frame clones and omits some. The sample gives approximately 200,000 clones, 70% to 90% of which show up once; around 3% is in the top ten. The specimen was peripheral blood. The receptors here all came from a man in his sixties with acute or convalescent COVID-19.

The CDR3 region is CASSLTSGNYEQFF. As DNA, the CDR3 is TGCGCCAGCAGCTTGACTAGCGGGAACTATGAGCAGTTCTTC. The rearrangement joins TRBV5-1 to TRBJ2-1; 10 bases match TRBD2. There are 14 residues in the CDR3. Looked up from germline, CDR1 is SGHRS and CDR2 is YFSETQ. The ends lost 1 base at V and 8 bases at J; junction bases unmatched: 3.

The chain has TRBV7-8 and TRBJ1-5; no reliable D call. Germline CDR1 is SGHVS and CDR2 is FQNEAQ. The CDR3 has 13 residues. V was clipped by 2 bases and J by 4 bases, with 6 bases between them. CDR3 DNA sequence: TGTGCCAGCAGCTTAACCGGTAATCAGCCCCAGCATTTT. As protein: CASSLTGNQPQHF.

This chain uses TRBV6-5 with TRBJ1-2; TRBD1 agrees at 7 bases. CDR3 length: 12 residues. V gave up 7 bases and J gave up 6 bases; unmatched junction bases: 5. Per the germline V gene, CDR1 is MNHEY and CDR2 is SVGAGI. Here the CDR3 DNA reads TGTGCCAGCATCGACAGGGACAATGGCTACACCTTC. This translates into CASIDRDNGYTF.

Here the CDR3 reads CASSSDDRNYNSPLHF. The CDR3 region has the DNA TGTGCCAGCAGCTCCGACGACAGAAACTATAATTCACCCCTCCACTTT. The gene calls are TRBV9 and TRBJ1-6, with D maybe TRBD1 (5 bases). CDR1 is SGDLS and CDR2 is YYNGEE in the germline V gene. Trimming took off 4 bases at V and 3 bases at J, with 14 bases between the two ends. The CDR3 runs 16 residues.

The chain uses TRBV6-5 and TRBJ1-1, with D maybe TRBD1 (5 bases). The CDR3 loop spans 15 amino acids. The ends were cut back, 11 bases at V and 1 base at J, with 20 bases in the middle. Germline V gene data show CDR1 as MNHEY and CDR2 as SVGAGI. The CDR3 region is CAGGDGGTPNTEAFF. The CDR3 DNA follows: TGTGCCGGAGGTGACGGGGGGACCCCGAACACTGAAGCTTTCTTT.

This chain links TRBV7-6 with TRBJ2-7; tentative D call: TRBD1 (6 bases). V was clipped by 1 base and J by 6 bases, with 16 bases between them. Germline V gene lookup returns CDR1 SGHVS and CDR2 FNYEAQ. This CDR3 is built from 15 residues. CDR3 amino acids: CASSLEGQGLFEQYF. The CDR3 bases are TGTGCCAGCAGCTTAGAAGGGCAGGGGCTTTTCGAGCAGTACTTC.

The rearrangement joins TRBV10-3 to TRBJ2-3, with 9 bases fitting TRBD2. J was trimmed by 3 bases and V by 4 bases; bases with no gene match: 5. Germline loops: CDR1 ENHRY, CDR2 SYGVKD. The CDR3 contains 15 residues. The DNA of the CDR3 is TGTGCCATCAGTGGTATTAGCGGGAGTACAGATACGCAGTATTTT. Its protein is CAISGISGSTDTQYF.